The rows below give T cell receptor beta chains drawn from one sample of a study of T cells expressing NK-cell markers. TCRdb re-called the 5' RACE reads, yielding one record per CDR3 amino acid sequence without DNA. This repertoire includes 300,000 to 450,000 distinct CDR3 sequences. Source material: blood T cells: a sorted CD56 or NKG2C T cell subset, CD4+ or CD8+ T cells, or bulk PBMC T cells (not recorded which). The receptors were gathered from a man aged 18-70 years in good health. CDR3s include the opening cysteine and the closing phenylalanine or tryptophan.

v_gene	j_gene	CDR3aa
TRBV5-1	TRBJ2-1	CASSLVLAGALSYNEQFF
TRBV19	TRBJ1-2	CASSIADYGYTF
TRBV18	TRBJ1-6	CASSPNKYNSPLHF
TRBV20-1	TRBJ2-5	CSAGGLRGGETQYF
TRBV7-9	TRBJ2-3	CASSLGLAGWGDTQYF
TRBV5-1	TRBJ2-7	CASSAGDRLAYEQYF
TRBV4-1	TRBJ2-6	CASSPVEGSSSGANVLTF
TRBV20-1	TRBJ1-1	CSARDRHRAKMNTEAFF
TRBV18	TRBJ2-2	CASSAGRVYTGELFF
TRBV3-1	TRBJ1-6	CASSQGFGAGSPLHF
TRBV2	TRBJ2-1	CASRGDYSEQFF
TRBV6-1	TRBJ1-3	CASIPNASGNTIYF
TRBV7-8	TRBJ2-2	CASSLVRTYFTGELFF
TRBV9	TRBJ1-4	CASSVGHRNEKLFF
TRBV12-3/TRBV12-4	TRBJ2-1	CASSLVLAGGSYNEQFF
TRBV6-1	TRBJ2-5	CASSPRGRTQETQYF
TRBV12-3/TRBV12-4	TRBJ2-7	CASSLSPRTGDYEQYF
TRBV5-4	TRBJ1-5	CASSEGPGQGRNQPQHF
TRBV20-1	TRBJ2-5	CSALTGQGLETQYF
TRBV6-1	TRBJ1-2	CASTIPGRRANYGYTF
TRBV7-6	TRBJ1-4	CASSLGPNPEEKLFF
TRBV12-5	TRBJ1-6	CASGLVLGDGNSPLHF
TRBV24-1	TRBJ1-1	CATSGGLHTEAFF
TRBV28	TRBJ1-5	CASSLAWGAQPQHF
TRBV6-1	TRBJ2-7	CASKSSRTAYEQYF
TRBV7-2	TRBJ2-1	CASSPPLGTAYNEQFF
TRBV3-1	TRBJ2-7	CASSQDSGPYFRTYEQYF
TRBV7-9	TRBJ2-7	CASSFGGEEAYEQYF
TRBV6-1	TRBJ2-7	CASRGQESSYEQYF
TRBV11-1	TRBJ1-6	CASSLLIGGDSPLHF
TRBV7-2	TRBJ2-1	CASSLARGQGYNEQFF
TRBV5-1	TRBJ2-1	CASSSTPLVRVSNEQFF
TRBV12-3/TRBV12-4	TRBJ2-3	CASSLGRKADTQYF
TRBV18	TRBJ1-2	CASSDAGTGPYGYTF
TRBV4-2	TRBJ2-4	CASSQGREAIAKNIQYF
TRBV19	TRBJ1-5	CASSPTGAGYNQPQHF
TRBV12-5	TRBJ2-2	CASGLVRIGELFF
TRBV5-1	TRBJ2-6	CASSFAGGKISGANVLTF
TRBV5-1	TRBJ2-3	CASSRRDRYTDTQYF
TRBV4-2	TRBJ2-3	CASSHRLGGGPVDTQYF
TRBV24-1	TRBJ2-1	CATSLGQGKNNEQFF
TRBV5-1	TRBJ2-5	CASSLGRGFRQETQYF
TRBV12-3/TRBV12-4	TRBJ1-1	CASSPRLSRVAFF
TRBV6-5	TRBJ2-6	CASSSVLAGSSGANVLTF
TRBV5-1	TRBJ1-1	CASSLWLVGGFAEAFF
TRBV6-1	TRBJ1-1	CASRQTGAMNTEAFF